Below, one TCR beta chain is given with its context. Clinical history as reported by participants underpinned cohort assignment. The authors' processing: Scientists estimated how many nucleated cells there were by amplifying reference gene primers. TCRdb's table, derived via immunoSEQ multiplex PCR, lists solely in-frame clones and lacks some. For V, J and clone size, that table is used; D and trimming come from the DNA. The sample lists approximately 290,000 clones, 70% to 90% occurring once. The CDR3 contains 15 residues. Germline-derived CDR1 and CDR2 are LGHDT and YNNKEL (reference sequence). Trimming cost V 4 bases and J 4 bases; bases outside gene matches: 7. The sample belongs to a study of blood T cell repertoires in COVID-19. About the research overall: PBMCs, B-cell-depleted T cells, or T cells were the source of the cDNA or gDNA that made up the material.

This rearrangement joins TRBV3-1 (or the pseudogene TRBV3-2) to TRBJ1-2, with 9 bases fitting TRBD1. The material sequenced was PBMCs or T cells enriched from blood (not recorded which). The clonotype was recovered from a woman between 25 and 40 years old who had recovered from COVID-19. The CDR3, as DNA: TGTGCCAGCAGCCGCCTGGGGACAGGGATCTATGGCTACACCTTC. As protein: CASSRLGTGIYGYTF.